This T cell receptor beta chain was retrieved from a study of regulatory T cells in long-lasting Graves disease. CDR1 is SGHNT and CDR2 is YENEEA in the germline V gene. This CDR3 spans 12 amino acids. The ends were cut back, 5 bases at V and 6 bases at J, with 8 bases in the middle. Building the TCR beta libraries relied on iRepertoire HTBI primers, and CDR3 regions underwent Arm-PCR. TCRdb itself ran the multiplex PCR reads through MiXCR, one entry per CDR3 protein. The sample carries roughly 400,000 distinct CDR3 sequences, over 14% recorded once. As to time point: newly diagnosed GD, antithyroid drugs for less than 3 months. The TCR library was made from RNA that had been extracted from PBMCs in TRIzol. These same records also appear under a second study, on T cells in Graves' hyperthyroidism and ophthalmopathy.

Material: peripheral blood mononuclear cells (PBMCs), obtained at new diagnosis, from a patient treated with antithyroid drugs. V is TRBV11-3 and J is TRBJ2-4; perhaps TRBD1 as D (5 bases). The origin of this receptor is a woman aged 40-49 years with Graves disease. The CDR3 loop is CASSRTINIQYF. The CDR3 DNA reads TGTGCCAGCAGCAGGACAATAAACATTCAGTACTTC.